The rows below give T cell receptor beta chains drawn from one sample of a study of identical twins. MiXCR was run by TCRdb on the 5' RACE reads, yielding one entry per CDR3 protein. The sample has 310,000 or so distinct CDR3 sequences, about 8.9% seen once. This sample also appeared in a second study, on yellow fever vaccine responses in identical twins.

The specimen sequenced was memory (CD45RO+) T cells sorted from blood. These receptors all come from a woman aged 18-29 years in good health. Each CDR3 is given with its conserved first and last residue.

V	J	CDR3
TRBV15	TRBJ2-1	CATSRRFRTSPNEQFF
TRBV18	TRBJ2-3	CASSPRGQSTDTQYF
TRBV12-3/TRBV12-4	TRBJ2-3	CASSSPEGETQYF
TRBV20-1	TRBJ2-5	CSAFGVATAQETQYF
TRBV6-2/TRBV6-3	TRBJ1-1	CASSYNVRTEAFF
TRBV5-1	TRBJ2-3	CASSFFASGGLDTQYF
TRBV28	TRBJ2-3	CASSPPGRNTDTQYF
TRBV7-9	TRBJ2-2	CASSRQGASGELFF
TRBV18	TRBJ2-2	CASSPRLAGSTGELFF
TRBV20-1	TRBJ1-5	CSARDKSNQPQHF
TRBV27	TRBJ2-1	CASSSSGTNNEQFF
TRBV2	TRBJ2-3	CASTERDRGSTDTQYF
TRBV2	TRBJ2-1	CASSPQRLAGGSNEQFF
TRBV5-1	TRBJ2-7	CASSLASGSRRDEQYF
TRBV10-3	TRBJ2-1	CAISRVTGGDEQFF
TRBV10-2	TRBJ2-1	CASSRDRSNEQFF